The clone carrying this T cell receptor beta chain came up many times. The second PCR ran about 6 to 12 cycles with a sample-barcoded 5' primer and J-beta primers. TCRdb ran MiXCR on the 5' RACE reads and lists one entry per CDR3 protein. This table holds some 920,000 distinct CDR3 sequences, roughly half found once. From germline, CDR1 is DFQATT and CDR2 SNEGSKA (reference sequence). The CDR3 covers 11 residues. The V end was cut by 0 bases, the J end by 13 bases, with 10 bases between. This record belongs to a study of blood T cells in healthy people across ages. The total RNA that was extracted per sample amounted to at least 5.5 micrograms.

The chain links TRBV20-1 to TRBJ2-4; the D gene is possibly TRBD1 (6 bases). The receptor was derived from a woman in her fifties or sixties in good health. The sequenced sample consisted of blood. CDR3: CSARDGTLQYF. Here the CDR3 DNA reads TGCAGTGCTAGAGACGGGACATTGCAGTACTTC.